The next 24 T cell receptor beta chains were all read from a single sample in a study of shared clonotypes between healthy human individuals. Assay used: immunoSEQ multiplex PCR; TCRdb lists only in-frame clones, some missing. Here the sample spans approximately 980,000 clones, 70% to 85% being singletons. Material for sequencing was memory CD4+ T cells sorted from blood. The subset is: CD45RA-negative fraction. The receptors here all came from a young man in good health.

A single count supports this clone. The chain couples TRBV27 to TRBJ1-2, with 7 bases fitting TRBD1. This CDR3 comprises 12 residues. Losses at the gene ends were 6 bases for V and 7 bases for J; bases not matched to a gene: 5. Germline-derived CDR1 and CDR2 are MNHEY and SMNVEV (reference sequence). Here the CDR3 reads CASRRGGGGYTF. Written as DNA, the CDR3 is TGTGCCAGCAGGAGAGGGGGCGGTGGCTACACCTTC.

The rearrangement uses TRBV28 and TRBJ1-2, with a possible D match to TRBD1 (5 bases). Trimming pared 2 bases from V and 3 bases from J, leaving 13 bases between. This CDR3 is built from 15 residues. Germline assignment: CDR1 MDHEN and CDR2 SYDVKM. CDR3 DNA sequence: TGTGCCAGCAGTTTAAGGTGGGGCGTCGACTATGGCTACACCTTC. Protein sequence: CASSLRWGVDYGYTF.

This clone was picked up a small number of times. The V call is TRBV6-6, the J call TRBJ1-4; 7 nucleotides line up with TRBD1. This CDR3 spans 14 amino acids. CDR1 and CDR2 from the germline V gene are MNHNY and SVGAGI (reference sequence). V lost 10 bases, J lost 4 bases, and 9 bases stayed unmatched. The CDR3 reads CATKAQGVNEKLFF. CDR3 DNA sequence: TGTGCCACCAAGGCGCAGGGGGTTAATGAAAAACTGTTTTTT.

The V call is TRBV21-1, the J call TRBJ1-1; TRBD1 reflects the table's D call only, with no check against the DNA. TRBV21-1 is listed as a pseudogene. The CDR3 extends over 17 amino acids. The CDR3 DNA is TGTGCCAGCAGCAAAGCGGGAGGGACAGGGCTCAACACTGAAGCTTTCTTT. It specifies CASSKAGGTGLNTEAFF.

The gene calls are TRBV7-9 and TRBJ2-3; no firm D call. The CDR3 length is 17 residues. CDR1 and CDR2 from the germline V gene are SEHNR and FQNEAQ (reference sequence). V lost 1 base and J 2 bases, leaving 16 bases between the germline ends. The CDR3 region has the DNA TGTGCCAGCAGCTTAGAGCCTCTAGGAAGGCACACAGATACGCAGTATTTT. This gives the protein CASSLEPLGRHTDTQYF.

The table lists this clone with a count of one. The chain combines TRBV28 with TRBJ2-7, with 10 bases aligning to TRBD2. Germline CDR1 is MDHEN and CDR2 is SYDVKM. J gave up 4 bases and V 6 bases, and 9 bases lay outside the gene matches. The CDR3 is 15 residues long. The DNA of the CDR3 is TGTGCCAGCAGCCGCAAATCTAGCGGGGGTTACGAGCAGTACTTC. This sequence encodes CASSRKSSGGYEQYF.

The chain links TRBV29-1 to TRBJ1-2; TRBD1 matches 8 bases. The CDR3 spans 15 residues. Germline V lookup: CDR1 SQVTM, CDR2 ANQGSEA. J was trimmed by 4 bases and V by 6 bases; bases with no gene match: 13. In DNA, the CDR3 is TGCAGCGTCCCTCCAAGTCCCGGACAGGGCTATGGCTACACCTTC. This translates into CSVPPSPGQGYGYTF.

The chain couples TRBV10-3 to TRBJ2-7, with D maybe TRBD1 (6 bases). There are 13 residues in the CDR3. Per the germline V gene, CDR1 is ENHRY and CDR2 is SYGVKD. V was pared by 6 bases and J by 5 bases, with 14 bases between. CDR3 nucleotide sequence: TGTGCCATCAGGACGGACAGTTCTCACGAGCAGTACTTC. This codes for CAIRTDSSHEQYF.

This chain links TRBV15 with TRBJ2-2; 7 bases agree with TRBD1. Germline V lookup: CDR1 LNHNV, CDR2 YYDKDF (reference sequence). The CDR3 is 16 amino acids. With V trimmed by 0 bases and J by 0 bases, 1 base remained unmatched. Written as DNA, the CDR3 is TGTGCCACCAGCAGAGATGGGACAGCGAACACCGGGGAGCTGTTTTTT. Translating gives CATSRDGTANTGELFF.

The chain employs TRBV11-2 and TRBJ2-2; unclear D gene. With 1 base removed from V and 4 bases from J, the gap between germline ends came to 16 bases. Germline loops: CDR1 SGHAT, CDR2 FQNNGV. The CDR3 contains 17 residues. The CDR3 DNA sequence: TGTGCCAGCAGCTTAGTAGTATCCGCTTATACCACCGGGGAGCTGTTTTTT. It codes for CASSLVVSAYTTGELFF.

V and J are TRBV29-1 and TRBJ1-4; the D gene is possibly TRBD1 (6 bases). The V gene's germline CDR1 is SQVTM and CDR2 ANQGSEA. CDR3 size: 12 residues. The V end was cut by 7 bases, the J end by 3 bases, with 9 bases between. The CDR3 reads CSAWTANEKLFF. CDR3 coding DNA: TGCAGCGCCTGGACAGCTAATGAAAAACTGTTTTTT. The variable domain in full, with the rest retrieved from reference TRBV29-1 and TRBJ1-4, is SAVISQKPSRDICQRGTSLTIQCQVDSQVTMMFWYRQQPGQSLTLIATANQGSEATYESGFVIDKFPISRPNLTFSTLTVSNMSPEDSSIYLCSAWTANEKLFFGSGTQLSVL.

Of note for this clone: This specimen includes other DNA sequences encoding the same CDR3. The gene calls are TRBV30 and TRBJ1-2; 9 bases are a match to TRBD1. The CDR3 is 13 residues long. The germline V gene has CDR1 GTSNPN and CDR2 SVGIG (reference sequence). J lost 5 bases, V lost 3 bases, and 4 bases had no gene match. CDR3 nucleotide sequence: TGTGCCTGGAGCCCAGGACAGGGGTATGGCTACACCTTC. Protein product: CAWSPGQGYGYTF.

The gene calls are TRBV7-2 and TRBJ2-7; TRBD2 matches at 7 bases. Germline CDR1 SGHTA, CDR2 FQGNSA. Losses at the gene ends were 3 bases for V and 5 bases for J; bases not matched to a gene: 16. This CDR3 is 17 amino acids long. The CDR3 sequence is CASSLGRSETSRHEQYF. The DNA of the CDR3 is TGTGCCAGCAGCTTGGGAAGGTCCGAGACTAGCAGACACGAGCAGTACTTC.

The chain has TRBV19 and TRBJ2-1; 12 nucleotides line up with TRBD2. The germline gives CDR1 LNHDA, CDR2 SQIVND (reference sequence). CDR3 length: 18 residues. The junction had 9 bases not matched to a gene; V was cut back by 3 bases and J by 3 bases. Written as DNA, the CDR3 is TGTGCCAGTAGTATCTTTCGCCTAGCGGGGGGGCTCTACAATGAGCAGTTCTTC. This sequence encodes CASSIFRLAGGLYNEQFF.

Notes on this clone: This specimen includes other DNA sequences encoding the same CDR3. The chain is built from TRBV28 and TRBJ1-2; D might be TRBD1 (6 bases). V lost 9 bases to trimming and J lost 3 bases, with 14 bases between them. This CDR3 has 13 amino acids. Germline CDR1 is MDHEN and CDR2 is SYDVKM. CDR3 loop: CASSLRTDYGYTF. The CDR3 nucleotides read TGTGCCAGTAGCCTTAGGACAGACTATGGCTACACCTTC.

This chain links TRBV6-1 with TRBJ2-7; D assignment may be TRBD1 or TRBD2 (5 bases each). The CDR3 consists of 14 residues. With 3 bases removed from V and 4 bases from J, the gap between germline ends came to 13 bases. CDR1 and CDR2 from the germline V gene are MNHNS and SASEGT. DNA for the CDR3: TGTGCCAGCAGTGATGAGGGGTTTTGGTACGAGCAGTACTTC. This encodes CASSDEGFWYEQYF.

The table lists this clone with a count of one. The chain carries TRBV7-9 and TRBJ2-5; the match to TRBD1 covers 10 bases. V lost 4 bases and J lost 3; bases outside the gene matches: 5. The CDR3 totals 15 residues. Germline CDR1 is SEHNR and CDR2 is FQNEAQ (reference sequence). CDR3 residues: CASSSRTGGKETQYF. DNA of the CDR3: TGTGCCAGCAGCTCCCGGACAGGGGGTAAAGAGACCCAGTACTTC.

The chain links TRBV6-1 to TRBJ2-7; TRBD1 aligns across 8 bases. J was trimmed by 2 bases and V by 6 bases; bases with no gene match: 9. The length of the CDR3 is 15 residues. Germline V gene data show CDR1 as MNHNS and CDR2 as SASEGT. The CDR3 sequence: CASSLQDRGPYEQYF. Written as DNA, the CDR3 is TGTGCCAGCAGCCTACAAGACAGGGGCCCCTACGAGCAGTACTTC.

The gene calls are TRBV6-6 and TRBJ2-5; 10 bases are a match to TRBD1. From germline, CDR1 is MNHNY and CDR2 SVGAGI (reference sequence). There are 15 residues in the CDR3. V was pared by 4 bases and J by 2 bases, with 4 bases of the junction left unmatched. The CDR3 DNA reads TGTGCCAGCAGTTTAGACAGGGGGCGGCAAGAGACCCAGTACTTC. Its translation: CASSLDRGRQETQYF.

This chain joins TRBV28 and TRBJ2-2, with D unclear. Germline loops: CDR1 MDHEN, CDR2 SYDVKM. Trimming pared 8 bases from V and 0 bases from J, leaving 16 bases between. CDR3 length equals 16 residues. CDR3 in amino acids: CASSSPAAPNTGELFF. Written as DNA, the CDR3 is TGTGCCAGCTCCTCACCGGCCGCCCCGAACACCGGGGAGCTGTTTTTT.

This rearrangement joins TRBV11-2 to TRBJ1-5; D not certain. Germline CDR1 is SGHAT and CDR2 is FQNNGV. The CDR3 is made up of 13 amino acids. Trimming removed 3 bases at V and 5 bases at J, with 8 bases between. As DNA, the CDR3 is TGTGCCAGCAGCTTCAACTCCTATCAGCCCCAGCATTTT. Protein: CASSFNSYQPQHF. Looking up the rest from reference TRBV11-2 and TRBJ1-5 gives the full variable domain: EAGVAQSPRYKIIEKRQSVAFWCNPISGHATLYWYQQILGQGPKLLIQFQNNGVVDDSQLPKDRFSAERLKGVDSTLKIQPAKLEDSAVYLCASSFNSYQPQHFGDGTRLSIL.

The rearrangement links TRBV30 to TRBJ2-5; the D is unclear. The CDR3 covers 13 residues. Germline assignment: CDR1 GTSNPN and CDR2 SVGIG (reference sequence). Trimming took 8 bases from V and 4 from J, leaving 17 bases between them. CDR3 nucleotide sequence: TGTGCCCGGGCTGAACGTCCGGGAGAGACCCAGTACTTC. As protein: CARAERPGETQYF.

The chain employs TRBV21-1 and TRBJ1-6. TRBV21-1 is assigned pseudogene status. CDR3 length equals 14 residues. The CDR3 DNA follows: TGTGCCAGCCCCGGGGGGGGCATGGATTCACCCCTCCACTTT. Translation: CASPGGGMDSPLHF.

This clone was detected only a few times. This chain links TRBV14 with TRBJ2-3; 8 bases fit TRBD2. V dropped 0 bases and J dropped 1; count of bases not matched to a gene: 6. Germline V lookup: CDR1 SGHDN, CDR2 FVKESK. The CDR3 length is 17 residues. CDR3 sequence reads: CASSQDFRAGGTDTQYF. The CDR3 bases are TGTGCCAGCAGCCAAGATTTTCGAGCGGGAGGCACAGATACGCAGTATTTT.